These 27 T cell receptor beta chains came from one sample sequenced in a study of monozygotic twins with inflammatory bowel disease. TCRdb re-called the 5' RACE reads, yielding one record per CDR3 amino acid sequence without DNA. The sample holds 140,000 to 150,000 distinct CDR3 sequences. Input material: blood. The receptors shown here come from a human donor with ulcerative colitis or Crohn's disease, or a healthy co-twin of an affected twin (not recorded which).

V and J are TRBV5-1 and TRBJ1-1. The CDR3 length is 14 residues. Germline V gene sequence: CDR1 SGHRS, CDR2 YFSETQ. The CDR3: CAGSWDSVNTEAFF.

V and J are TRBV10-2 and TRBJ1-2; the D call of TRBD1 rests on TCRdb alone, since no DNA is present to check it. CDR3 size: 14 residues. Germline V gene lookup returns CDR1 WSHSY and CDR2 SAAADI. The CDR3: CASTGGTGGGGYTF.

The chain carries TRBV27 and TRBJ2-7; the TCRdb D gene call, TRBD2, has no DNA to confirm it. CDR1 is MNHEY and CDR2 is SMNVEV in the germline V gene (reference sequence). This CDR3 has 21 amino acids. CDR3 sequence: CASSMAPPNLLMGTGVYEQYF.

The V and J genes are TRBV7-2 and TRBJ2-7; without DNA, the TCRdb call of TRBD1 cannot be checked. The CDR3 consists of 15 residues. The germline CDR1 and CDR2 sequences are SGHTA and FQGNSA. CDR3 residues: CASSWKWDRGYEQYF.

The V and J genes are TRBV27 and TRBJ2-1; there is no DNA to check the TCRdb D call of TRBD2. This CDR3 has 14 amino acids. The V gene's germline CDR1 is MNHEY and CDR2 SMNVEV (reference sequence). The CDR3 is CASSPLAGGGEQFF.

The CDR3 sequence: CDSSLALGVGYTF. The genes are TRBV7-9 and TRBJ1-2. Per the germline V gene, CDR1 is SEHNR and CDR2 is FQNEAQ (reference sequence). The CDR3 runs 13 residues.

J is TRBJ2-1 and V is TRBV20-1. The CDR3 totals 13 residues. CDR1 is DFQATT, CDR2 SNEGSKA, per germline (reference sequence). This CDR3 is CSALQLSLNEQFF.

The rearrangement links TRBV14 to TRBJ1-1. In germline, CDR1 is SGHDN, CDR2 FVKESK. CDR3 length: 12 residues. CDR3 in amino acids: CASSRPNTEAFF.

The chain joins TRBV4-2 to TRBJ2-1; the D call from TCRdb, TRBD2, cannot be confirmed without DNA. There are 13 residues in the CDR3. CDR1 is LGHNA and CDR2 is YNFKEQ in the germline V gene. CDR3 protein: CASSQEMLAEQFF.

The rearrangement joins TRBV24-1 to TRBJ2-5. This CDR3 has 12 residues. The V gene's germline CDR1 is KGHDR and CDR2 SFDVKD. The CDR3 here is CATSASGETQYF.

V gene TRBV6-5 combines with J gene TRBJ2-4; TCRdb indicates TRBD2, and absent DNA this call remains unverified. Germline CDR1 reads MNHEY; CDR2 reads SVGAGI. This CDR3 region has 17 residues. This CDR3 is CASSFLTSGSAKNIQYF.

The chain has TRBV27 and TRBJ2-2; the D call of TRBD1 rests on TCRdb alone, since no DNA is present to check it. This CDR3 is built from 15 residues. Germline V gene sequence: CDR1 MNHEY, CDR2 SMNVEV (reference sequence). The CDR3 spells CASSRDRMNTGELFF.

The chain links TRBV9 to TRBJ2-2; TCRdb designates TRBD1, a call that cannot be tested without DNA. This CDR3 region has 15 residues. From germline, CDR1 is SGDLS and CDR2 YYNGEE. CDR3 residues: CASSSGTEEVGELFF.

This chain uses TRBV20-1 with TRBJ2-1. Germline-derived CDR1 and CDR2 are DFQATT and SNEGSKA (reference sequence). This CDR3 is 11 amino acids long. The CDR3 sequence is CSAQNWDEQFF.

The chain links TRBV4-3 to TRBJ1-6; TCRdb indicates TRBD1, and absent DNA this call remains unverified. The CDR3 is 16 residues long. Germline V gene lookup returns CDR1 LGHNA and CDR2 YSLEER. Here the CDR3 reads CASSQERGRGSSPLHF.

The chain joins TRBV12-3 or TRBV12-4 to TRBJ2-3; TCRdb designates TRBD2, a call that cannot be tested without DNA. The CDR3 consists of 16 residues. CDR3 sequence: CASSSLWTRRPDTQYF.

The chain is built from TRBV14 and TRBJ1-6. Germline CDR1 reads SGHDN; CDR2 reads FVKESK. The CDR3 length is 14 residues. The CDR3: CASSQGPVISPLHF.

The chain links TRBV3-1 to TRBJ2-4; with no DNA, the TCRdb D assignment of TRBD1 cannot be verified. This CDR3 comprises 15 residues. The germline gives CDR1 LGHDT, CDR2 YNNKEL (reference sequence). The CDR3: CASSQDRQGWNIQYF.

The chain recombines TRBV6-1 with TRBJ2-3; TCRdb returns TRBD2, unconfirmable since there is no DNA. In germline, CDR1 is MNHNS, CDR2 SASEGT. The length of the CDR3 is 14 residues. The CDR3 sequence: CASSGLAGTDTQYF.

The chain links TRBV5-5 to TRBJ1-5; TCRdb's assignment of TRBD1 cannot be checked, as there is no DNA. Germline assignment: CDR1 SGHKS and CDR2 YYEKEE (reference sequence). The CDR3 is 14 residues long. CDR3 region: CASTRDTLNQPQHF.

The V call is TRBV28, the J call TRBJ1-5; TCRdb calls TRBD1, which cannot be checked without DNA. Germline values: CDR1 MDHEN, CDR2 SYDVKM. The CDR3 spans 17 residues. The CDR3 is CASSLWGTGFGNQPQHF.

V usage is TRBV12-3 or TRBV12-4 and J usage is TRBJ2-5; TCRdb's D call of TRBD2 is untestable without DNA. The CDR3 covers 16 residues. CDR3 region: CASSFRLADSQETQYF.

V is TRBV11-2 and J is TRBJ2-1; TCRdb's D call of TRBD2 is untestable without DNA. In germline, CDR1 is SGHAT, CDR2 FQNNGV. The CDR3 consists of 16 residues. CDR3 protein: CASSRRGAGSYNEQFF.

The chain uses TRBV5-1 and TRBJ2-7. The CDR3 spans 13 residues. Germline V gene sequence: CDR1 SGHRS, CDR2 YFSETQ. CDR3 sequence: CASSLDSFYEQYF.

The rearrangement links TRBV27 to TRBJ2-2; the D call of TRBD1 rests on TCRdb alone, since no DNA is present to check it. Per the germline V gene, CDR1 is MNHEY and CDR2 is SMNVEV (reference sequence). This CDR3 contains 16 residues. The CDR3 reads CASTLRGGLYTGELFF.

The CDR3 here is CAISPGTNNSPLHF. The chain carries TRBV10-3 and TRBJ1-6; the TCRdb call, TRBD1, lacks DNA for checking. The CDR3 has 14 residues. The germline V gene encodes CDR1 ENHRY and CDR2 SYGVKD.

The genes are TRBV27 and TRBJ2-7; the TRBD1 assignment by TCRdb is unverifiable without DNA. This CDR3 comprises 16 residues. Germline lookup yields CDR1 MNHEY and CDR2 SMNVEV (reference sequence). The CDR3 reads CASNPRDAGPLYEQYF.